The clone carrying this T cell receptor (beta chain) has only one observation. Method: immunoSEQ multiplex PCR; TCRdb's copy keeps in-frame clones and lacks some. The data contain 150,000 to 200,000 clones, 88% of them singletons. Participants' reported clinical history set cohort assignment. This sample stems from a study of blood T cell repertoires in COVID-19. This TCR was recovered from a woman aged 18 to 35 who had recovered from COVID-19. Material for sequencing was PBMCs or T cells enriched from blood (not recorded which).

CDR3 bases: TGTGCCAGCAGTGAAGGTCCGGGAGGCGCATTGAATGAGCAGTTCTTC. As protein: CASSEGPGGALNEQFF. V gene TRBV2 combines with J gene TRBJ2-1; the match to TRBD2 covers 7 bases. Looked up from germline, CDR1 is SNHLY and CDR2 is FYNNEI. The CDR3 extends over 16 amino acids. After removal of 1 base from V and 7 bases from J, the junction contained 10 bases not matched to a gene.